This paragraph covers one TCR beta chain sequence. This sample stems from a study of cytomegalovirus exposure and HLA in healthy donors. CDR1 and CDR2 from the germline V gene are MNHEY and SVGAGI. The V end was cut by 0 bases, the J end by 1 base, with 13 bases between. The CDR3 has 16 amino acids. PCR involved 60 Vbeta and 13 Jbeta primers. The protocol was immunoSEQ multiplex PCR, while the TCRdb copy is restricted to in-frame clones and leaves out a portion. This table holds around 100,000 clones, about four fifths found once. What was sequenced was PBMCs. This rearrangement joins TRBV6-5 to TRBJ2-7; D may be TRBD1 (6 bases). This clonotype was obtained from a female donor in good health and CMV-seropositive. This chain's CDR3 is CASSYSGTLGSYEQYF. As DNA, the CDR3 is TGTGCCAGCAGTTACTCCGGGACACTCGGATCCTACGAGCAGTACTTC.